This entry lists 27 T cell receptor beta chains sequenced from one sample in a study of T cell responses to AZD1222 COVID-19 vaccine. TCRdb's table, derived via immunoSEQ multiplex PCR, lists solely in-frame clones and lacks some. The repertoire has 95,000 to 100,000 clones, about 86% of them found once; the top ten carry approximately 1.3%. The input for sequencing was peripheral blood, taken on day 0 of AZD1222 vaccination. The receptors were sampled from an adult in good health.

The J gene is TRBJ2-7, the V gene TRBV10-3; D is unresolved. Trimming cost V 3 bases and J 2 bases, with 11 bases left between them. The CDR3 contains 14 residues. CDR1 is ENHRY and CDR2 is SYGVKD in the germline V gene. The CDR3 DNA follows: TGTGCCATCAGTGACCTGGCAATCCCCTACGAGCAGTACTTC. This gives the protein CAISDLAIPYEQYF.

The V and J genes are TRBV7-9 and TRBJ1-3; 8 nucleotides align to TRBD1. J lost 1 base, V lost 7 bases, and 3 bases had no gene match. The length of the CDR3 is 14 residues. The V gene's germline CDR1 is SEHNR and CDR2 FQNEAQ (reference sequence). The CDR3 loop is CASNYRGSGNTIYF. CDR3 bases: TGTGCCAGCAACTACAGGGGGTCTGGAAACACCATATATTTT.

This clone was detected a few times. The J gene is TRBJ1-1, the V gene TRBV5-1; D is perhaps TRBD1 (5 bases). This CDR3 has 13 residues. CDR1 is SGHRS, CDR2 YFSETQ, per germline. V lost 0 bases and J lost 6, with 9 bases in between. The CDR3: CASSLAGSAEAFF. In DNA, the CDR3 is TGCGCCAGCAGCTTGGCAGGGTCCGCTGAAGCTTTCTTT.

The chain joins TRBV7-6 to TRBJ1-5; D perhaps matches TRBD1 (6 bases). There are 15 residues in the CDR3. The V gene's germline CDR1 is SGHVS and CDR2 FNYEAQ. Trimming took 3 bases from V and 2 from J, leaving 11 bases between them. CDR3 protein: CASSFPGACNQPQHF. CDR3 nucleotides: TGTGCCAGCAGCTTTCCGGGGGCCTGCAATCAGCCCCAGCATTTT.

V and J are TRBV7-8 and TRBJ1-1, with D maybe TRBD1 (6 bases). The CDR3 runs to 15 residues. Germline V lookup: CDR1 SGHVS, CDR2 FQNEAQ. Deletions cut 4 bases from V and 5 bases from J, with 17 bases between. This CDR3 is CASSYDRRGSTEAFF. DNA of the CDR3: TGTGCCAGCAGCTATGACAGGCGGGGCAGTACTGAAGCTTTCTTT.

V gene TRBV3-1 (or the pseudogene TRBV3-2) combines with J gene TRBJ1-6; 9 bases are a match to TRBD1. Germline V CDR1 and CDR2: LGHDT, YNNKEL (reference sequence). V was pared by 3 bases and J by 7 bases, with 4 bases of the junction left unmatched. The CDR3 consists of 15 residues. The DNA for the CDR3 is TGTGCCAGCAGCCAGCCGGGACAGGGAAATTCACCCCTCCACTTT. It encodes CASSQPGQGNSPLHF.

V gene TRBV3-1 (or the pseudogene TRBV3-2) combines with J gene TRBJ2-1; no reliable D call. Trimming took 4 bases from V and 8 from J, leaving 15 bases between them. From germline, CDR1 is LGHDT and CDR2 YNNKEL (reference sequence). The CDR3 loop spans 14 amino acids. CDR3 DNA: TGTGCCAGCAGCCCGCCCCCCCATCGCGATGAGCAGTTCTTC. Its translation is CASSPPPHRDEQFF.

The CDR3 reads CASSFTGSTDTQYF. The CDR3 nucleotides are TGTGCCAGCAGTTTCACGGGAAGCACAGATACGCAGTATTTT. This chain links TRBV27 with TRBJ2-3, with D tentatively TRBD2 (5 bases). The CDR3 has 14 amino acids. CDR1 and CDR2 (germline): MNHEY, SMNVEV (reference sequence). V shed 3 bases and J shed 0 bases, with 7 bases lying between them.

CDR3 DNA: TGCGCCAGCAGCTTGGACGGGCCGACGGATGGCTACACCTTC. Residues: CASSLDGPTDGYTF. The chain has TRBV5-1 and TRBJ1-2; no definite D call. Germline CDR1 SGHRS, CDR2 YFSETQ. Trimming pared 0 bases from V and 6 bases from J, leaving 12 bases between. CDR3 length: 14 residues.

This rearrangement joins TRBV9 to TRBJ2-2; 7 bases fit TRBD2. V lost 4 bases to trimming and J lost 2 bases; unmatched junction nucleotides: 5. Germline V lookup: CDR1 SGDLS, CDR2 YYNGEE. This CDR3 spans 15 amino acids. CDR3 region: CASSQGLGNTGELFF. Written as DNA, the CDR3 is TGTGCCAGCAGCCAAGGACTAGGCAACACCGGGGAGCTGTTTTTT.

A word on this clone: This sample also contains other DNA sequences that code for the same CDR3. This rearrangement joins TRBV2 to TRBJ1-1; the D is unclear. The CDR3 consists of 11 residues. Trimming removed 6 bases from V and 2 bases from J, with 4 bases in between. The germline CDR1 and CDR2 sequences are SNHLY and FYNNEI. CDR3: CASSRNTEAFF. CDR3 nucleotides: TGTGCCAGCAGCCGAAACACTGAAGCTTTCTTT. Full variable domain (remainder filled in from reference TRBV2 and TRBJ1-1): EPEVTQTPSHQVTQMGQEVILRCVPISNHLYFYWYRQILGQKVEFLVSFYNNEISEKSEIFDDQFSVERPDGSNFTLKIRSTKLEDSAMYFCASSRNTEAFFGQGTRLTVV.

The chain joins TRBV6-2 or TRBV6-3 to TRBJ1-2, with 7 bases matching TRBD1. Per the germline V gene, CDR1 is MNHEY and CDR2 is SVGEGT. There are 17 residues in the CDR3. V dropped 2 bases and J dropped 2; count of bases not matched to a gene: 11. The CDR3 region has the DNA TGTGCCAGCAGTTACCCCTATAGGGGGCGGGAGAACTATGGCTACACCTTC. Translating gives CASSYPYRGRENYGYTF.

The CDR3 bases are TGTGCCAGCAGTTTTCTAGACAGGGAAGCTTTCTTT. Protein: CASSFLDREAFF. The V and J genes are TRBV6-5 and TRBJ1-1, with D tentatively TRBD1 (6 bases). Germline V gene sequence: CDR1 MNHEY, CDR2 SVGAGI. CDR3 length: 12 residues. Deletions cut 4 bases from V and 8 bases from J, with 11 bases between.

This chain joins TRBV5-6 and TRBJ2-7; 10 bases match TRBD2. The germline V gene encodes CDR1 SGHDT and CDR2 YYEEEE. There are 15 residues in the CDR3. V gave up 6 bases and J gave up 3 bases; unmatched junction bases: 9. CDR3 amino acids: CASIDGLAENYEQYF. The CDR3 DNA reads as TGTGCCAGCATCGATGGACTAGCGGAGAACTACGAGCAGTACTTC.

The V call is TRBV7-9, the J call TRBJ1-6; 10 nucleotides agree with TRBD1. CDR3 length: 15 residues. The ends lost 7 bases at V and 7 bases at J; junction bases unmatched: 7. CDR1 and CDR2 from the germline V gene are SEHNR and FQNEAQ (reference sequence). CDR3 nucleotide sequence: TGTGCCAGCATCTCTTCGGGACAGGGGAATTCACCCCTCCACTTT. Translated, it gives CASISSGQGNSPLHF.

This chain joins TRBV28 and TRBJ2-5; tentative D call: TRBD1 (6 bases). The length of the CDR3 is 13 residues. Germline V gene lookup returns CDR1 MDHEN and CDR2 SYDVKM. The V and J ends lost 3 bases and 3 bases respectively, with 8 bases between them. In DNA form, the CDR3 reads TGTGCCAGCAGTTTTTGGACAGAAGAGACCCAGTACTTC. It translates to CASSFWTEETQYF.

The chain joins TRBV6-2 or TRBV6-3 to TRBJ1-6; maybe TRBD1 (6 bases). This CDR3 comprises 15 residues. CDR1 is MNHEY and CDR2 is SVGEGT in the germline V gene. Between the trimmed V and J ends, which lost 3 bases and 7 bases, there was a span of 13 bases. The CDR3 nucleotides read TGTGCCAGCAGTTATTCAGGACAGACAAATTCACCCCTCCACTTT. It codes for CASSYSGQTNSPLHF.

V usage is TRBV4-1 and J usage is TRBJ1-5, with D possibly being TRBD1 (5 bases). This CDR3 has 14 amino acids. V shed 3 bases and J shed 3 bases, with 9 bases lying between them. Looked up from germline, CDR1 is MGHRA and CDR2 is YSYEKL. CDR3 sequence reads: CASSHSRVNQPQHF. The DNA for the CDR3 is TGCGCCAGCAGCCATTCCAGGGTCAATCAGCCCCAGCATTTT.

The J gene is TRBJ1-1, the V gene TRBV19, with D tentatively TRBD1 (5 bases). The CDR3 runs 15 residues. Germline V CDR1 and CDR2: LNHDA, SQIVND (reference sequence). The V and J ends lost 5 bases and 1 base respectively, with 14 bases between them. DNA for the CDR3: TGTGCCAGTAGTCTAACGGGACGGCAGAACACTGAAGCTTTCTTT. It encodes CASSLTGRQNTEAFF.

This clone was detected only once. V and J are TRBV28 and TRBJ1-4; 12 bases are shared with TRBD1. Germline V gene lookup returns CDR1 MDHEN and CDR2 SYDVKM. J lost 8 bases, V lost 6 bases, and 10 bases had no gene match. This CDR3 spans 16 amino acids. CDR3 in DNA: TGTGCCAGCAGCTCATCGGGACAGGGGGCTAGAGAAAAACTGTTTTTT. Translated, it gives CASSSSGQGAREKLFF. The full variable domain, completed using reference TRBV28 and TRBJ1-4, is DVKVTQSSRYLVKRTGEKVFLECVQDMDHENMFWYRQDPGLGLRLIYFSYDVKMKEKGDIPEGYSVSREKKERFSLILESASTNQTSMYLCASSSSGQGAREKLFFGSGTQLSVL.

The chain uses TRBV7-7 and TRBJ2-1; D is possibly TRBD1 (6 bases). Per germline, CDR1 SSHAT and CDR2 FNYEAQ (reference sequence). CDR3 size: 15 residues. V was trimmed by 2 bases and J by 8 bases, leaving 16 bases between them. The CDR3 nucleotides are TGTGCCAGCAGCTTATATGGCAGGGGTAGCGATGAGCAGTTCTTC. Residues: CASSLYGRGSDEQFF. Using reference TRBV7-7 and TRBJ2-1 for the parts outside the CDR3, the full variable domain is GAGVSQSPRYKVTKRGQDVTLRCDPISSHATLYWYQQALGQGPEFLTYFNYEAQPDKSGLPSDRFSAERPEGSISTLTIQRTEQRDSAMYRCASSLYGRGSDEQFFGPGTRLTVL.

V usage is TRBV7-3 and J usage is TRBJ1-4, with D hard to call. The length of the CDR3 is 15 residues. CDR1 is SGHTA, CDR2 FQGTGA, per germline. Trimming pared 0 bases from V and 8 bases from J, leaving 13 bases between. The CDR3 loop is CASSLTAGSSEKLFF. The CDR3 coding sequence is TGTGCCAGCAGCTTAACGGCAGGATCTAGCGAAAAACTGTTTTTT.

The chain couples TRBV7-6 to TRBJ2-5; D might be TRBD1 or TRBD2, each matching 5 bases. Germline assignment: CDR1 SGHVS and CDR2 FNYEAQ. CDR3 length: 15 residues. Trimming shortened V by 5 bases and J by 4 bases, and 17 bases separated the two germline ends. The CDR3 coding sequence is TGTGCCAGCAGCCAGGGAACGGGACGTCCAGAGACCCAGTACTTC. Translated, it gives CASSQGTGRPETQYF. Based on the CDR3 plus reference TRBV7-6 and TRBJ2-5, the full variable domain is GAGVSQSPRYKVTKRGQDVALRCDPISGHVSLYWYRQALGQGPEFLTYFNYEAQQDKSGLPNDRFSAERPEGSISTLTIQRTEQRDSAMYRCASSQGTGRPETQYFGPGTRLLVL.

The chain recombines TRBV6-6 with TRBJ1-2; 8 bases align to TRBD1. Trimming at V came to 6 bases and at J to 0 bases, leaving 6 bases not matched to a gene. This CDR3 is 15 amino acids long. CDR1 and CDR2 (germline): MNHNY, SVGAGI (reference sequence). CDR3 protein: CASRAWTGTNYGYTF. The CDR3 DNA follows: TGTGCCAGCAGGGCTTGGACAGGGACTAACTATGGCTACACCTTC.

The V and J genes are TRBV27 and TRBJ2-5; weak D call: TRBD1 (6 bases). With 6 bases removed from V and 5 bases from J, the gap between germline ends came to 16 bases. Germline-derived CDR1 and CDR2 are MNHEY and SMNVEV (reference sequence). This CDR3 contains 14 residues. The CDR3 loop reads CASSSWGLMETQYF. The CDR3 nucleotides read TGTGCCAGCAGCTCTTGGGGGCTTATGGAGACCCAGTACTTC.

This chain uses TRBV6-5 with TRBJ1-1; 7 bases align to TRBD1. The CDR3 has 14 residues. J gave up 9 bases and V 2 bases, and 9 bases lay outside the gene matches. Germline values: CDR1 MNHEY, CDR2 SVGAGI. The CDR3 coding sequence is TGTGCCAGCAGTTACCCCGGACAGGCTGGCCAAGCTTTCTTT. Translating gives CASSYPGQAGQAFF.

J is TRBJ2-2 and V is TRBV30; the D gene is possibly TRBD1 (6 bases). This CDR3 contains 13 residues. Trimming left V 1 base short and J 7 bases short, with 10 bases between. Germline V gene sequence: CDR1 GTSNPN, CDR2 SVGIG (reference sequence). The CDR3 protein is CAWSDRAGGELFF. The CDR3 DNA reads as TGTGCCTGGAGTGACAGGGCGGGCGGGGAGCTGTTTTTT.